This TCR beta chain was identified in a study of T cells in Graves' hyperthyroidism and ophthalmopathy. Study-level points and caveats: A 13 V-J signature model discriminated ophthalmopathy versus stable hyperthyroidism. Most clonotypes expanded in the thyroid (above 0.001) were also present in blood.

Notes on this clonotype: The antigen is undetermined.

Using RNA transcripts as the source, TCR beta CDR3 regions were amplified. The TCR CDR3 first-round RT-PCR relied on the HTBI primer set. TCRdb independently ran MiXCR on the multiplex PCR reads; one entry per CDR3 protein. The table lists around 580,000 distinct CDR3 sequences, about a sixth of them singletons, with roughly 18% in the top ten. V lost 10 bases to trimming and J lost 4 bases, with 11 bases between them. CDR1 and CDR2 (germline): MNHNS, SASEGT. The CDR3 spans 12 residues. The study enrolled patients aged 18 to 65 with newly diagnosed hyperthyroidism of under 2 months' duration. Those patients with uncontrolled infection, other autoimmune disease, pregnancy or lactation were excluded.

Sequenced sample: blood. The receptor was derived from a young woman with Graves' hyperthyroidism. The rearrangement links TRBV6-1 to TRBJ2-1, with D perhaps being TRBD1 or TRBD2 (5 bases each). CDR3 sequence reads: CATTGRYNEQFF. CDR3 coding DNA: TGTGCCACCACGGGGCGTTACAATGAGCAGTTCTTC.